These 30 T cell receptor beta chains originate from one sample sequenced in a study of response to subunit inactivated influenza vaccine. MiXCR was run by TCRdb on the RT-PCR reads, yielding one entry per CDR3 protein. The data contain around 470,000 distinct CDR3 sequences, more than 7% of them seen just once; the ten biggest clones take up approximately 14%. The specimen was PBMCs from blood, collected about 23 months after vaccination. Receptors originate from a man aged 45 to 70 who received an inactivated influenza vaccine.

This clonotype came up many times. The chain joins TRBV4-3 to TRBJ2-1; 7 bases are shared with TRBD1. The germline V gene has CDR1 LGHNA and CDR2 YSLEER. The CDR3 is made up of 14 amino acids. V shed 0 bases, J shed 9 bases, and the junction held 5 bases outside the gene matches. The CDR3 sequence is CASSQETGAREQFF. Here the CDR3 DNA reads TGCGCCAGCAGCCAAGAAACAGGGGCGCGTGAGCAGTTCTTC.

This clonotype was counted ten times or more. CDR3 residues: CSVAGAKYQPQHF. CDR3 coding DNA: TGCAGCGTTGCAGGCGCAAAGTATCAGCCCCAGCATTTT. The rearrangement links TRBV29-1 to TRBJ1-5, with no clear D. The CDR3 runs 13 residues. Trimming took 4 bases from V and 5 from J, leaving 12 bases between them. The germline gives CDR1 SQVTM, CDR2 ANQGSEA.

This clonotype was counted only a few times. The CDR3 here is CASSLGLAGDAVEQFF. The CDR3 DNA sequence: TGCGCCAGCAGCTTGGGACTAGCGGGAGACGCGGTGGAGCAGTTCTTC. This chain links TRBV5-1 with TRBJ2-1; 12 bases fit TRBD2. V shed 0 bases, J shed 10 bases, and the junction held 8 bases outside the gene matches. Germline loops: CDR1 SGHRS, CDR2 YFSETQ. This CDR3 contains 16 residues.

V gene TRBV6-1 combines with J gene TRBJ1-6; D unresolved. With 7 bases removed from V and 10 bases from J, the gap between germline ends came to 11 bases. Germline lookup yields CDR1 MNHNS and CDR2 SASEGT. The CDR3 has 12 residues. As DNA, the CDR3 is TGTGCCAGCACCGAACGGTTCTCACCCCTCCACTTT. This codes for CASTERFSPLHF.

This clonotype was found a few times. V and J are TRBV6-5 and TRBJ2-7; 10 bases are shared with TRBD1. Germline loops: CDR1 MNHEY, CDR2 SVGAGI. V was pared by 0 bases and J by 3 bases, with 2 bases of the junction left unmatched. The CDR3 covers 15 residues. CDR3 sequence reads: CASSYSRDRGYEQYF. CDR3 DNA sequence: TGTGCCAGCAGTTACTCCCGGGACAGGGGCTACGAGCAGTACTTC.

This clonotype was seen a handful of times. This rearrangement joins TRBV28 to TRBJ1-6; 7 positions agree with TRBD1. Germline V gene data show CDR1 as MDHEN and CDR2 as SYDVKM. With V trimmed by 4 bases and J by 4 bases, 10 bases remained unmatched. This CDR3 spans 17 amino acids. The CDR3 DNA sequence: TGTGCCAGCAGTTCGGGACAGCTGGGCCAGTATAATTCACCCCTCCACTTT. It codes for CASSSGQLGQYNSPLHF.

The V and J genes are TRBV20-1 and TRBJ2-1; TRBD2 matches at 9 bases. The length of the CDR3 is 15 residues. The V and J ends lost 2 bases and 6 bases, in that order; junction bases with no gene match: 8. Germline assignment: CDR1 DFQATT and CDR2 SNEGSKA (reference sequence). The CDR3 region is CSARKASGNINEQFF. The CDR3 DNA reads TGCAGTGCTAGAAAAGCTAGCGGGAATATCAATGAGCAGTTCTTC.

The table lists this clonotype with a few counts. The chain has TRBV28 and TRBJ1-1; D not resolved. From germline, CDR1 is MDHEN and CDR2 SYDVKM. The ends were cut back, 2 bases at V and 10 bases at J, with 11 bases in the middle. The CDR3 is 12 amino acids. The CDR3, as DNA: TGTGCCAGCAGTTTACTTTCGGCGGGAGCTTTCTTT. It translates to CASSLLSAGAFF.

The rearrangement joins TRBV5-1 to TRBJ1-4; 7 bases align to TRBD1. With V trimmed by 0 bases and J by 4 bases, 6 bases remained unmatched. Germline V gene data show CDR1 as SGHRS and CDR2 as YFSETQ. CDR3 size: 16 residues. The CDR3 nucleotides read TGCGCCAGCAGCTTGGAAGGGACAGTCCTTAATGAAAAACTGTTTTTT. Translating it yields CASSLEGTVLNEKLFF. The whole variable domain, remainder taken from reference TRBV5-1 and TRBJ1-4, is KAGVTQTPRYLIKTRGQQVTLSCSPISGHRSVSWYQQTPGQGLQFLFEYFSETQRNKGNFPGRFSGRQFSNSRSEMNVSTLELGDSALYLCASSLEGTVLNEKLFFGSGTQLSVL.

There are many counts of this clonotype. The chain is built from TRBV27 and TRBJ1-1, with 12 bases fitting TRBD1. This CDR3 is 15 amino acids long. Germline CDR1 and CDR2: MNHEY and SMNVEV (reference sequence). V lost 8 bases and J lost 4; bases outside the gene matches: 8. The CDR3 loop reads CASWRDRGRITEAFF. CDR3 sequence (DNA): TGTGCCAGCTGGCGGGACAGGGGGCGCATCACTGAAGCTTTCTTT.

CDR3 sequence: CATSGPPRDEQYF. DNA of the CDR3: TGTGCCACCAGTGGACCCCCCCGGGACGAGCAGTACTTC. The V gene is TRBV24-1, the J gene TRBJ2-7, with no clear D. This CDR3 is built from 13 residues. V dropped 5 bases and J dropped 5 bases, with 12 bases sitting between them. The germline gives CDR1 KGHDR, CDR2 SFDVKD.

This sequence joins TRBV19 and TRBJ2-1, with 11 bases aligning to TRBD2. Germline loops: CDR1 LNHDA, CDR2 SQIVND (reference sequence). The length of the CDR3 is 16 residues. J gave up 6 bases and V 2 bases, and 6 bases lay outside the gene matches. CDR3 DNA sequence: TGTGCCAGTAGTATACTAGCGGGGGGCCCCATCAATGAGCAGTTCTTC. It specifies CASSILAGGPINEQFF.

This clonotype was found a few times. The rearrangement uses TRBV12-3 or TRBV12-4 and TRBJ2-2, with TRBD2 matching over 12 bases. This CDR3 has 15 residues. V lost 5 bases to trimming and J lost 4 bases; unmatched junction nucleotides: 2. The CDR3 DNA is TGTGCCAGCAGTGGACTAGCGGGATTCACCGGGGAGCTGTTTTTT. Translated: CASSGLAGFTGELFF.

The genes are TRBV4-3 and TRBJ1-2; the D is unclear. This CDR3 has 15 amino acids. Germline assignment: CDR1 LGHNA and CDR2 YSLEER. V shed 5 bases and J shed 5 bases, with 18 bases lying between them. The CDR3 spells CASSSRSPEGYGYTF. The CDR3 DNA is TGCGCCAGCAGCTCCCGGTCCCCGGAAGGGTATGGCTACACCTTC.

This clonotype was seen more than once but under ten times. The gene calls are TRBV20-1 and TRBJ2-1; 10 nucleotides line up with TRBD2. J gave up 8 bases and V 5 bases, and 3 bases lay outside the gene matches. This CDR3 is built from 12 residues. The V gene's germline CDR1 is DFQATT and CDR2 SNEGSKA (reference sequence). The CDR3 bases are TGCAGTGCTCTAGGACTAGCGGATGAGCAGTTCTTC. It encodes CSALGLADEQFF.

There are a few counts of this clonotype. The chain uses TRBV2 and TRBJ2-3; a weak D match, TRBD1 (5 bases). The germline V and J ends were trimmed by 6 bases and 4 bases, with 14 bases remaining between them. Germline loops: CDR1 SNHLY, CDR2 FYNNEI. The CDR3 totals 14 residues. The DNA of the CDR3 is TGTGCCAGCAGGCCAGAAGGGGTCTCAGATACGCAGTATTTT. Translation: CASRPEGVSDTQYF.

The chain uses TRBV7-9 and TRBJ2-7, with unresolved D. This CDR3 contains 13 residues. With 5 bases removed from V and 4 bases from J, the gap between germline ends came to 12 bases. Germline CDR1 SEHNR, CDR2 FQNEAQ (reference sequence). The chain's CDR3 is CASSPESVYEQYF. CDR3 DNA: TGTGCCAGCAGCCCCGAGAGCGTTTACGAGCAGTACTTC.

This clonotype was seen at least ten times. This chain links TRBV29-1 with TRBJ2-1; 10 positions agree with TRBD1. V trimming: 3 bases; J trimming: 7 bases; junction bases outside the gene matches: 9. The germline gives CDR1 SQVTM, CDR2 ANQGSEA. CDR3 length: 15 residues. Here the CDR3 DNA reads TGCAGCGTTGACCCGGACAGGGGGGAAGGTAATGAGCAGTTCTTC. The encoded protein is CSVDPDRGEGNEQFF.

This clonotype showed up just a few times. The genes are TRBV6-5 and TRBJ1-2; perhaps TRBD1 as D (5 bases). V shed 6 bases and J shed 9 bases, with 14 bases lying between them. There are 12 residues in the CDR3. The germline gives CDR1 MNHEY, CDR2 SVGAGI. In nucleotides, the CDR3 is TGTGCCAGCAGCCTCGGGACCCAACGCTACACCTTC. Translation gives CASSLGTQRYTF.

V is TRBV6-1 and J is TRBJ2-1; no reliable D call. This CDR3 is built from 14 residues. Germline CDR1 reads MNHNS; CDR2 reads SASEGT. The V end lost 3 bases, the J end lost 4 bases, and 10 bases lay between the germline ends. CDR3 amino acids: CASSDWQTYNEQFF. In DNA, the CDR3 is TGTGCCAGCAGTGACTGGCAGACTTACAATGAGCAGTTCTTC.

Many counts were recorded for this clonotype. This chain links TRBV7-6 with TRBJ2-7, with TRBD1 matching over 8 bases. CDR1 SGHVS and CDR2 FNYEAQ come from the germline V gene. Trimming at V came to 5 bases and at J to 4 bases, leaving 13 bases not matched to a gene. There are 16 residues in the CDR3. The chain's CDR3 is CASSPDGQGFFYEQYF. The CDR3, as DNA: TGTGCCAGCAGCCCCGACGGACAGGGTTTTTTTTACGAGCAGTACTTC.

To note about this clonotype: At one end, the junction sequence differs from germline, possibly due to a read error. The chain is built from TRBV10-3 and TRBJ1-2; no clear D gene. The CDR3 length is 12 residues. Germline loops: CDR1 ENHRY, CDR2 SYGVKD. Here the CDR3 reads CAFSLSGHGYTF. DNA for the CDR3: TGTGCCTTCAGCCTAAGTGGACATGGCTACACCTTC.

This clonotype was recorded a few times. The chain has TRBV19 and TRBJ2-1, with D unresolved. Trimming shortened V by 8 bases and J by 4 bases, and 12 bases separated the two germline ends. Germline V lookup: CDR1 LNHDA, CDR2 SQIVND (reference sequence). The CDR3 contains 13 residues. Here the CDR3 reads CASLNSPYNEQFF. The CDR3 bases are TGTGCCAGTTTGAATAGCCCGTACAATGAGCAGTTCTTC.

This clonotype was detected only a few times. This chain links TRBV2 with TRBJ2-2; D remains unclear. Between the trimmed V and J ends, which lost 6 bases and 0 bases, there was a span of 14 bases. The CDR3 is made up of 16 amino acids. Per the germline V gene, CDR1 is SNHLY and CDR2 is FYNNEI. This chain's CDR3 is CASSRQGIANTGELFF. For the CDR3, the DNA is TGTGCCAGCAGCCGCCAAGGGATCGCGAACACCGGGGAGCTGTTTTTT.

In its sample, this clonotype was seen a few times. The V gene is TRBV6-2 or TRBV6-3, the J gene TRBJ2-1, with TRBD2 matching over 11 bases. Germline values: CDR1 MNHEY, CDR2 SVGEGT. The V and J ends lost 2 bases and 3 bases, in that order; junction bases with no gene match: 6. The CDR3 is 17 amino acids. CDR3 amino acids: CASSYLGTSGHYNEQFF. The CDR3 coding sequence is TGTGCCAGCAGTTACCTAGGGACTAGCGGACACTACAATGAGCAGTTCTTC.

This clonotype was seen repeatedly, ten times or more. CDR3 bases: TGTGCCAGCCCCCCCCTCACGGGAGCGCTAAGTTACGAGCAGTACTTC. Its protein product is CASPPLTGALSYEQYF. The chain recombines TRBV12-3 or TRBV12-4 with TRBJ2-7; weak D call: TRBD2 (6 bases). Trimming took off 8 bases at V and 4 bases at J, with 24 bases between the two ends. This CDR3 is built from 16 residues.

Many counts were recorded for this clonotype. The chain combines TRBV28 with TRBJ2-3; D is unclear. The CDR3 extends over 15 amino acids. Per the germline V gene, CDR1 is MDHEN and CDR2 is SYDVKM. V shed 7 bases and J shed 4 bases, with 18 bases lying between them. CDR3 DNA: TGTGCCAGCACCCCCCTCAGGCTAGAGGCAGATACGCAGTATTTT. Translating gives CASTPLRLEADTQYF.

This clonotype showed up just a few times. J is TRBJ2-2 and V is TRBV9, with D perhaps TRBD1 (6 bases). Germline V lookup: CDR1 SGDLS, CDR2 YYNGEE. V was shortened by 0 bases and J by 5 bases, with 17 bases between the two germline ends. The CDR3 runs 17 residues. The CDR3 reads CASSVDRELRGTGELFF. CDR3 DNA: TGTGCCAGCAGCGTAGACAGGGAATTGCGAGGGACCGGGGAGCTGTTTTTT.

There are a few counts of this clonotype. The rearrangement links TRBV4-3 to TRBJ2-1, with 11 bases that match TRBD2. The CDR3 extends over 16 amino acids. Germline V lookup: CDR1 LGHNA, CDR2 YSLEER. V was pared by 0 bases and J by 9 bases, with 7 bases of the junction left unmatched. CDR3 loop: CASSQERGTSGSEQFF. The CDR3 DNA reads as TGCGCCAGCAGCCAAGAACGAGGGACTAGCGGATCTGAGCAGTTCTTC.

This clonotype was found many times. The rearrangement joins TRBV11-1 to TRBJ2-1, with TRBD2 matching over 14 bases. The CDR3 consists of 16 residues. Germline CDR1 and CDR2: SGHAT and FQDESV (reference sequence). Trimming removed 5 bases from V and 5 bases from J; junction bases left unmatched: 5. The CDR3 DNA reads as TGTGCCAGCAGCCGCGGACTAGCGGGAGGCGACAATGAGCAGTTCTTC. This codes for CASSRGLAGGDNEQFF. Drawing the rest from reference TRBV11-1 and TRBJ2-1, the complete variable domain is EAEVAQSPRYKITEKSQAVAFWCDPISGHATLYWYRQILGQGPELLVQFQDESVVDDSQLPKDRFSAERLKGVDSTLKIQPAELGDSAMYLCASSRGLAGGDNEQFFGPGTRLTVL.